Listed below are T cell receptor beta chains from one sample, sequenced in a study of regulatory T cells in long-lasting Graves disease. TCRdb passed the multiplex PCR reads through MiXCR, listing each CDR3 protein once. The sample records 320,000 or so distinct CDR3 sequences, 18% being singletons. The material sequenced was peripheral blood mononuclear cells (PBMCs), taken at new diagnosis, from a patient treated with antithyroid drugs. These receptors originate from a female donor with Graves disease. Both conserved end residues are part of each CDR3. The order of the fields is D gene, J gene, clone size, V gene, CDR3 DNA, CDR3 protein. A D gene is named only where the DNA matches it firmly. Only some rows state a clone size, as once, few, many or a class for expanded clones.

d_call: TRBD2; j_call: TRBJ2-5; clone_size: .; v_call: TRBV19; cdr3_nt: TGTGCCAGTGCCCTTAGCGGGAGGGTTGGGGAGACCCAGTACTTC; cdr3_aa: CASALSGRVGETQYF
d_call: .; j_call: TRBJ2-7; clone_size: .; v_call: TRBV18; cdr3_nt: TGTGCCAGCGCAGCGGGCGCAGTCCACGAGCAGTACTTC; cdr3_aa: CASAAGAVHEQYF
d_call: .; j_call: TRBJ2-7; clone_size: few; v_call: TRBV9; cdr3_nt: TGTGCCAGCAGCGGGACTGTTGATCCCTACGAGCAGTACTTC; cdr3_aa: CASSGTVDPYEQYF
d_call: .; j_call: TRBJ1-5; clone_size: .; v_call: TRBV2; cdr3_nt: TGTGCCAGCAGAGAGTCAGGGGAAAGGCATCAGCCCCAGCATTTT; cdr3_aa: CASRESGERHQPQHF
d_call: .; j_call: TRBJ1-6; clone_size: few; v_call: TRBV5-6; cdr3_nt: TGTGCCAGCAGCTTGGGGCCAGGGGTTTCACCCCTCCACTTT; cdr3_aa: CASSLGPGVSPLHF
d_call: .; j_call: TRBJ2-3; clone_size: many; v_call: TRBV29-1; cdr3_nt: TGCAGCGTACCGGGACGCACAGATAATACGCAGTATTTT; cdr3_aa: CSVPGRTDNTQYF
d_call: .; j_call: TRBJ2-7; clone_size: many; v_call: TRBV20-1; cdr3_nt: TGCAGTGCTAGGAGGAACCGGGACCCTAATCCCAGCGAGCAGTACTTC; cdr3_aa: CSARRNRDPNPSEQYF
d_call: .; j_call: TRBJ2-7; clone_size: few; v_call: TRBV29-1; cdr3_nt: TGCAGCGTTGAAGATCTTGGCGGAAGCTCCTACGAGCAGTACTTC; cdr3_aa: CSVEDLGGSSYEQYF
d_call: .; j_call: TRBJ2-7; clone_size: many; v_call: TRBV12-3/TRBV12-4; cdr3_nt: TGTGCCAGCAGTTTAGTAGAAGGGCGAATAGGATCCTACGAGCAGTACTTC; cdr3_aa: CASSLVEGRIGSYEQYF
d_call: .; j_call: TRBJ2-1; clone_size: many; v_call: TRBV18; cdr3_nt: TGTGCCAGCTCACCCCAGACTAGACCCATGGGGAATGAGCAGTTCTTC; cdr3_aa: CASSPQTRPMGNEQFF
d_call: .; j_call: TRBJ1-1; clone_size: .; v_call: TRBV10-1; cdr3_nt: TGCGCCAGCAGTGAGTCTCGCCTGTTGAACACTGAAGCTTTCTTT; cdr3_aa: CASSESRLLNTEAFF
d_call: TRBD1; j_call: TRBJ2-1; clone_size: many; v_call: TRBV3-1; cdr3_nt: TGTGCCAGCAGCCAATCGGGACAGAAATACAATGAGCAGTTCTTC; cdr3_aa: CASSQSGQKYNEQFF
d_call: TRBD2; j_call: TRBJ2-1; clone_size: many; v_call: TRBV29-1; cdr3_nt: TGCAGCGTCGCACCGATACTAGCGGGAGGACGCAATGAGCAGTTCTTC; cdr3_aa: CSVAPILAGGRNEQFF
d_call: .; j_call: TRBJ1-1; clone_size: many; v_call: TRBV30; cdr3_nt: TGTGCCTCCTTTAATCCGGCTGAAGCTTTCTTT; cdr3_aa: CASFNPAEAFF
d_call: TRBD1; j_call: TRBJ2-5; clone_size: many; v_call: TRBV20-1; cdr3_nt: TGCAGTGCTAGAGTAAACAGGGGTGAGACCCAGTACTTC; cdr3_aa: CSARVNRGETQYF
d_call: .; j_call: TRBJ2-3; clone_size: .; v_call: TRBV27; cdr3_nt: TGTGCCAGCAGTTTGGGTGACTACACAGATACGCAGTATTTT; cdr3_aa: CASSLGDYTDTQYF
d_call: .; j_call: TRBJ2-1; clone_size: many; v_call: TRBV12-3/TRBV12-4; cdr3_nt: TGTGCCAGCAGCCCTCAGGGACCCTACAATGAGCAGTTCTTC; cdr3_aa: CASSPQGPYNEQFF
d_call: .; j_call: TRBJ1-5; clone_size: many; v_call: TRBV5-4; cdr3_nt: TGTGCCAGCAGCCTTAATAGCAATCAGCCCCAGCATTTT; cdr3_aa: CASSLNSNQPQHF
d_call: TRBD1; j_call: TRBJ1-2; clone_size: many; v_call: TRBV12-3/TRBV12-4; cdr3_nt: TGTGCCAGCACCCGACTAGGTGACAGGGGCAATGGCTACACCTTC; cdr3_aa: CASTRLGDRGNGYTF
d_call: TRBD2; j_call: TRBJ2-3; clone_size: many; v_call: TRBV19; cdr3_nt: TGTGCCAGTAGAGTAGCGGGAGCAGCAGATACGCAGTATTTT; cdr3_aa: CASRVAGAADTQYF
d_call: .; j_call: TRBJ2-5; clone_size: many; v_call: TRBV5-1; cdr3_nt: TGCGCCAGCAGCTTGGAGACAGGACGAATGGAGACCCAGTACTTC; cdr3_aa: CASSLETGRMETQYF
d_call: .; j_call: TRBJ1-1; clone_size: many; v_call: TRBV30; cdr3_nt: TGTGCTTACGGGGGCAGCATGAACACTGAAGCTTTCTTT; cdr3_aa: CAYGGSMNTEAFF
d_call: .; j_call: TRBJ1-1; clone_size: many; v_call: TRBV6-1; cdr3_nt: TGTGCCAGCAGTGAAAGCGGCAGGGCGAACACTGAAGCTTTCTTT; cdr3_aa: CASSESGRANTEAFF